This TCR beta chain was captured in a study of OX40 agonist ivuxolimab in advanced cancers. Turning to the study itself: The patients' treatment was ivuxolimab, an agonistic anti-OX40 (CD134) antibody. The patients received ivuxolimab by intravenous route every 2 weeks at 0.01 to 10 mg/kg.

Study-wide points: Average numbers of expanded clones were greater in CD8+ T cells than in CD4+.

As to this clone: As yet, its antigen is unknown.

This table comes from immunoSEQ multiplex PCR, and its TCRdb copy is limited to in-frame clones, with some not included. The sample includes about 98,000 clones, approximately 88% of them seen just once. This CDR3 spans 14 amino acids. The V gene lost 0 bases and the J gene lost 4 bases, with 8 bases spanning the gap. Germline assignment: CDR1 SGHNT and CDR2 YYREEE (reference sequence). With baseline, cycle 4 day 1, and cycle 7 day 1 as timepoints, blood was sampled. The origin of this receptor is an adult with an advanced solid tumor such as melanoma, head and neck, liver or kidney cancer. This chain uses TRBV5-4 with TRBJ2-1, with D perhaps matching TRBD2 (6 bases). The starting material was CD4+ or CD8+ T cells sorted from blood, obtained in a trial of the OX40 agonist ivuxolimab. CDR3 sequence reads: CASSLGGEYNEQFF. The CDR3 region has the DNA TGTGCCAGCAGCTTGGGCGGGGAGTACAATGAGCAGTTCTTC.